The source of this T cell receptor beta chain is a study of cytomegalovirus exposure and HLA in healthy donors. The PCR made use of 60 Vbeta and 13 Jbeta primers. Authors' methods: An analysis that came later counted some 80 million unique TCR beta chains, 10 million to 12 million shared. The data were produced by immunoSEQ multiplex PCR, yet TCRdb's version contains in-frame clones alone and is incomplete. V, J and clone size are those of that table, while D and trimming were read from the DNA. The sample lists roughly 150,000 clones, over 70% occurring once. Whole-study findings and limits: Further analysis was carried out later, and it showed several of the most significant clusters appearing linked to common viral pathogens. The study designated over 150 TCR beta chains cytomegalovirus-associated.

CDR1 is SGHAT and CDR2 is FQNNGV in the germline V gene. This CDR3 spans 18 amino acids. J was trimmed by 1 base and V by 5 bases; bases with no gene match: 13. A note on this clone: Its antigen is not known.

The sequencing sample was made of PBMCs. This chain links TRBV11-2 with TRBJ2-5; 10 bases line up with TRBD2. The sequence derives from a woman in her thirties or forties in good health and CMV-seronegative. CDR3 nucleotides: TGTGCCAGCAGCCAGCCCTCAGCGGGAGGGGGCGTCCAAGAGACCCAGTACTTC. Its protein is CASSQPSAGGGVQETQYF.